These 27 T cell receptor beta chains were sequenced from one sample in a study of blood T cell repertoires in COVID-19. Method: immunoSEQ multiplex PCR; TCRdb's copy keeps in-frame clones and lacks some. Here the sample spans fewer than 500,000 clones, approximately 90% being singletons. The sequenced sample was peripheral blood. The receptors were gathered from a man between 18 and 29 years old with COVID-19, enrolled during active disease.

This sequence joins TRBV11-2 and TRBJ2-1; 8 positions match TRBD2. The junction had 8 bases not matched to a gene; V was cut back by 1 base and J by 6 bases. CDR3 length equals 16 residues. The germline V gene encodes CDR1 SGHAT and CDR2 FQNNGV. For the CDR3, the DNA is TGTGCCAGCAGCTTAGGGGGGGGACTAGGAGTCAATGAGCAGTTCTTC. It codes for CASSLGGGLGVNEQFF.

This rearrangement joins TRBV7-9 to TRBJ2-3; TRBD2 is a possible D gene (5 bases). Per the germline V gene, CDR1 is SEHNR and CDR2 is FQNEAQ (reference sequence). The length of the CDR3 is 13 residues. V was pared by 5 bases and J by 4 bases, with 10 bases between. The CDR3 spells CASSGRGADTQYF. The CDR3 region has the DNA TGTGCCAGCAGCGGGAGAGGTGCAGATACGCAGTATTTT.

This chain connects TRBV21-1 to TRBJ2-7; the table's D call, TRBD2, has no DNA check behind it. TRBV21-1 is deemed a pseudogene. The CDR3 runs 15 residues. The CDR3 here is CASSKGTSGGYEQYF. The CDR3 DNA sequence: TGTGCCAGCAGCAAAGGAACTAGCGGGGGCTACGAGCAGTACTTC.

The rearrangement uses TRBV11-3 and TRBJ2-4; weak D call: TRBD2 (6 bases). Trimming cost V 6 bases and J 8 bases, with 14 bases left between them. There are 13 residues in the CDR3. Germline values: CDR1 SGHNT, CDR2 YENEEA. The CDR3 sequence is CASSSGVWDIQYF. CDR3 sequence (DNA): TGTGCCAGCAGTAGCGGAGTTTGGGACATTCAGTACTTC.

The chain links TRBV10-3 to TRBJ1-1, with D possibly TRBD1 on 6 matching bases. The germline V and J ends were trimmed by 7 bases and 5 bases, with 17 bases remaining between them. Germline lookup yields CDR1 ENHRY and CDR2 SYGVKD. This CDR3 is built from 14 residues. CDR3 amino acids: CAIKLQGRETEAFF. As DNA, the CDR3 is TGTGCCATCAAACTCCAGGGGAGGGAAACTGAAGCTTTCTTT.

The sample holds one count of this clone. The chain is built from TRBV19 and TRBJ2-3; tentative D call: TRBD1 (5 bases). V was clipped by 5 bases and J by 3 bases, with 12 bases between them. This CDR3 region has 14 residues. Germline V gene sequence: CDR1 LNHDA, CDR2 SQIVND (reference sequence). CDR3 loop: CASSPPPGTDTQYF. In DNA, the CDR3 is TGTGCCAGTAGTCCGCCCCCAGGGACAGATACGCAGTATTTT.

This clone appeared once. This chain links TRBV7-2 with TRBJ1-2, with D perhaps TRBD1 (5 bases). Germline V gives CDR1 SGHTA, CDR2 FQGNSA. There are 17 residues in the CDR3. V gave up 5 bases and J gave up 5 bases, with 24 bases separating them. Here the CDR3 reads CASSQRSGGGREYGYTF. The CDR3 coding sequence is TGTGCCAGCAGCCAAAGGTCTGGTGGGGGGAGAGAATATGGCTACACCTTC.

The rearrangement links TRBV6-6 to TRBJ1-2; maybe TRBD1 (6 bases). Germline V gene sequence: CDR1 MNHNY, CDR2 SVGAGI (reference sequence). CDR3 length equals 15 residues. V was pared by 6 bases and J by 5 bases, with 19 bases between. DNA for the CDR3: TGTGCCAGCAGAGGCGACAGGACATCATATTATGGCTACACCTTC. The encoded protein is CASRGDRTSYYGYTF.

The gene calls are TRBV9 and TRBJ2-5; 10 bases match TRBD1. Germline-derived CDR1 and CDR2 are SGDLS and YYNGEE. The CDR3 totals 16 residues. Losses at the gene ends were 0 bases for V and 5 bases for J; bases not matched to a gene: 7. As DNA, the CDR3 is TGTGCCAGCAGCGTAGGATTATTGGACAGGGGGGAGACCCAGTACTTC. It encodes CASSVGLLDRGETQYF. The complete variable domain, with remaining parts taken from reference TRBV9 and TRBJ2-5, reads DSGVTQTPKHLITATGQRVTLRCSPRSGDLSVYWYQQSLDQGLQFLIQYYNGEERAKGNILERFSAQQFPDLHSELNLSSLELGDSALYFCASSVGLLDRGETQYFGPGTRLLVL.

The rearrangement joins TRBV30 to TRBJ1-5; TRBD1 aligns across 8 bases. Trimming cost V 0 bases and J 7 bases; bases outside gene matches: 8. This CDR3 is 15 amino acids long. Germline CDR1 GTSNPN, CDR2 SVGIG (reference sequence). For the CDR3, the DNA is TGTGCCTGGAGTGTAGGGGCAGGGGGCCTGCAGCCCCAGCATTTT. Its translation: CAWSVGAGGLQPQHF.

The V gene is TRBV19, the J gene TRBJ2-7; 7 bases map to TRBD1. V was clipped by 4 bases and J by 2 bases; unmatched bases: 8. The CDR3 runs 15 residues. The V gene's germline CDR1 is LNHDA and CDR2 SQIVND (reference sequence). This CDR3 is CASSTGTALTYEQYF. The CDR3 bases are TGTGCCAGTAGTACCGGGACAGCTCTCACCTACGAGCAGTACTTC.

The chain recombines TRBV15 with TRBJ2-5; 8 bases match TRBD2. This CDR3 contains 17 residues. The germline V gene has CDR1 LNHNV and CDR2 YYDKDF (reference sequence). Trimming took 0 bases from V and 5 from J; bases not matched to a gene: 11. Written as DNA, the CDR3 is TGTGCCACCAGCAGAGATTGGCCCGGGGGGGCCCAGGAGACCCAGTACTTC. This translates into CATSRDWPGGAQETQYF. The full variable domain, its missing parts supplied by reference TRBV15 and TRBJ2-5, is DAMVIQNPRYQVTQFGKPVTLSCSQTLNHNVMYWYQQKSSQAPKLLFHYYDKDFNNEADTPDNFQSRRPNTSFCFLDIRSPGLGDTAMYLCATSRDWPGGAQETQYFGPGTRLLVL.

This clone was counted between two and nine times. The V call is TRBV5-5, the J call TRBJ2-1; D might be TRBD1 (5 bases). V lost 3 bases to trimming and J lost 8 bases, with 12 bases between them. This CDR3 has 13 amino acids. The germline V gene has CDR1 SGHKS and CDR2 YYEKEE (reference sequence). The CDR3 nucleotides read TGTGCCAGCAGCTCCGCTAGGGGCCATGAGCAGTTCTTC. Encoded protein: CASSSARGHEQFF.

The J gene is TRBJ2-7, the V gene TRBV4-2, with D possibly matching TRBD2 (6 bases). In germline, CDR1 is LGHNA, CDR2 YNFKEQ. The CDR3 runs to 15 residues. V was shortened by 2 bases and J by 4 bases, with 15 bases between the two germline ends. The CDR3 loop is CASSQQGLPSYEQYF. CDR3 in DNA: TGTGCCAGCAGCCAACAGGGACTCCCATCTTACGAGCAGTACTTC.

The genes are TRBV4-1 and TRBJ1-4; TRBD1 matches 9 bases. This CDR3 is 15 amino acids long. The V gene's germline CDR1 is MGHRA and CDR2 YSYEKL. V was pared by 3 bases and J by 8 bases, with 7 bases of the junction left unmatched. As DNA, the CDR3 is TGCGCCAGCAGCCAGGGTGGGACAGGGAGGGAAAAACTGTTTTTT. This translates into CASSQGGTGREKLFF.

This sequence joins TRBV27 and TRBJ1-1; D unclear. Deletions cut 6 bases from V and 7 bases from J, with 21 bases between. The CDR3 is made up of 15 amino acids. Germline V CDR1 and CDR2: MNHEY, SMNVEV (reference sequence). CDR3 nucleotides: TGTGCCAGCAGAGCCATTGACACGGGCGGGGATGAAGCTTTCTTT. Protein sequence: CASRAIDTGGDEAFF.

The chain links TRBV14 to TRBJ2-1, with TRBD1 matching over 7 bases. The V gene's germline CDR1 is SGHDN and CDR2 FVKESK. The CDR3 runs to 14 residues. The V segment lost 1 base and the J segment 6 bases; nucleotides outside the gene matches: 3. CDR3 DNA: TGTGCCAGCAGCCAAGGCGACAGGGTCAATGAGCAGTTCTTC. Translation gives CASSQGDRVNEQFF. Supplemented by reference TRBV14 and TRBJ2-1, the full variable domain reads EAGVTQFPSHSVIEKGQTVTLRCDPISGHDNLYWYRRVMGKEIKFLLHFVKESKQDESGMPNNRFLAERTGGTYSTLKVQPAELEDSGVYFCASSQGDRVNEQFFGPGTRLTVL.

The rearrangement links TRBV10-3 to TRBJ2-7; 7 bases are a match to TRBD1. CDR3 length: 14 amino acids. J was trimmed by 3 bases and V by 3 bases; bases with no gene match: 5. Looked up from germline, CDR1 is ENHRY and CDR2 is SYGVKD. CDR3 in amino acids: CAISEEGAIYEQYF. The CDR3 DNA reads TGTGCCATCAGTGAAGAGGGGGCGATCTACGAGCAGTACTTC.

The CDR3 loop reads CSVDAGSGDEQFF. Here the CDR3 DNA reads TGCAGCGTTGATGCCGGGTCTGGCGATGAGCAGTTCTTC. The V call is TRBV29-1, the J call TRBJ2-1; D not certain. Germline V gene data show CDR1 as SQVTM and CDR2 as ANQGSEA. Between the trimmed V and J ends, which lost 3 bases and 8 bases, there was a span of 14 bases. The CDR3 loop spans 13 amino acids.

This sequence joins TRBV6-5 and TRBJ1-4, with 9 bases that match TRBD1. The J segment lost 4 bases and the V segment lost 7 bases, leaving 7 bases of the junction unmatched. The V gene's germline CDR1 is MNHEY and CDR2 SVGAGI. The CDR3 has 15 amino acids. CDR3 sequence (DNA): TGTGCCAGCACCCTTAAGACAGGGGGTAATGAAAAACTGTTTTTT. As protein: CASTLKTGGNEKLFF.

The chain's CDR3 is CASSYSPSGGVATSTDTQYF. The CDR3 bases are TGTGCCAGCAGTTACTCCCCTAGCGGGGGAGTAGCAACGAGCACAGATACGCAGTATTTT. The V call is TRBV6-2 or TRBV6-3, the J call TRBJ2-3, with 10 bases aligning to TRBD2. From germline, CDR1 is MNHEY and CDR2 SVGEGT. Unmatched junction bases numbered 12, after V lost 0 bases and J lost 0 bases. CDR3 size: 20 residues.

This chain joins TRBV6-4 and TRBJ1-1, with D possibly matching TRBD1 (5 bases). This CDR3 contains 15 residues. V lost 0 bases, J lost 5 bases, and 13 bases lay in between. Germline CDR1 reads MRHNA; CDR2 reads SNTAGT. The CDR3 nucleotides read TGTGCCAGCAGTGACTCGACGGGGGGAAGGACTGAAGCTTTCTTT. Translation gives CASSDSTGGRTEAFF.

This chain connects TRBV2 to TRBJ1-3; the D gene is possibly TRBD1 (5 bases). The CDR3 loop spans 14 amino acids. Trimming removed 6 bases from V and 4 bases from J, with 13 bases in between. The germline gives CDR1 SNHLY, CDR2 FYNNEI. The CDR3 DNA follows: TGTGCCAGCAGGCCACAGGTTAACGGAAACACCATATATTTT. Translated, it gives CASRPQVNGNTIYF.

The V gene is TRBV2, the J gene TRBJ2-2, with 7 bases lining up with TRBD2. Germline V lookup: CDR1 SNHLY, CDR2 FYNNEI. CDR3 length equals 14 residues. Trimming at V came to 6 bases and at J to 4 bases, leaving 5 bases not matched to a gene. The CDR3 region has the DNA TGTGCCAGCAGGGAAAGGGAGGGCACCGGGGAGCTGTTTTTT. This translates into CASREREGTGELFF.

The chain combines TRBV19 with TRBJ1-1; weak D call: TRBD1 (6 bases). Germline CDR1 reads LNHDA; CDR2 reads SQIVND (reference sequence). CDR3 length equals 14 residues. The germline V and J ends were trimmed by 7 bases and 0 bases, with 12 bases remaining between them. In nucleotides, the CDR3 is TGTGCCAGTAAGGAGGACAGTTTGAACACTGAAGCTTTCTTT. The encoded protein is CASKEDSLNTEAFF.

The rearrangement uses TRBV9 and TRBJ2-3, with 8 nucleotides matching TRBD2. Germline CDR1 reads SGDLS; CDR2 reads YYNGEE. The CDR3 is 17 amino acids. V lost 0 bases and J lost 0; bases outside the gene matches: 6. Here the CDR3 DNA reads TGTGCCAGCAGCGTAGAGCTAGCGGGCCATAGCACAGATACGCAGTATTTT. Amino acids: CASSVELAGHSTDTQYF. Full variable domain (remainder filled in from reference TRBV9 and TRBJ2-3): DSGVTQTPKHLITATGQRVTLRCSPRSGDLSVYWYQQSLDQGLQFLIQYYNGEERAKGNILERFSAQQFPDLHSELNLSSLELGDSALYFCASSVELAGHSTDTQYFGPGTRLTVL.

The CDR3 DNA is TGCGCCAGCAGCCAAGGTCGGGAGGTACTCTACAATGAGCAGTTCTTC. Protein product: CASSQGREVLYNEQFF. The chain joins TRBV4-1 to TRBJ2-1, with 7 bases that match TRBD2. Germline V gene data show CDR1 as MGHRA and CDR2 as YSYEKL. Trimming removed 1 base from V and 3 bases from J; junction bases left unmatched: 6. This CDR3 spans 16 amino acids.